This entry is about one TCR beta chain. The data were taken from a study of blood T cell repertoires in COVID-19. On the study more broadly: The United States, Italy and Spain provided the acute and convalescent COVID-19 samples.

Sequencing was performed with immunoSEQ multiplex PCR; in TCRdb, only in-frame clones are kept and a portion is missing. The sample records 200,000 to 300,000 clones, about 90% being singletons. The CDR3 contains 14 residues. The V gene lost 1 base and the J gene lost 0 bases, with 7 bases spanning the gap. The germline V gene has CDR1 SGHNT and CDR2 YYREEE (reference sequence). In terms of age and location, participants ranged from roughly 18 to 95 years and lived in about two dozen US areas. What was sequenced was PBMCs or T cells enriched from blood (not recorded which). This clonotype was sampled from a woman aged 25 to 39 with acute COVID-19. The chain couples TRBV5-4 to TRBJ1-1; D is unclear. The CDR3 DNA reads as TGTGCCAGCAGCTTGTCCCATCTGAACACTGAAGCTTTCTTT. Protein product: CASSLSHLNTEAFF.